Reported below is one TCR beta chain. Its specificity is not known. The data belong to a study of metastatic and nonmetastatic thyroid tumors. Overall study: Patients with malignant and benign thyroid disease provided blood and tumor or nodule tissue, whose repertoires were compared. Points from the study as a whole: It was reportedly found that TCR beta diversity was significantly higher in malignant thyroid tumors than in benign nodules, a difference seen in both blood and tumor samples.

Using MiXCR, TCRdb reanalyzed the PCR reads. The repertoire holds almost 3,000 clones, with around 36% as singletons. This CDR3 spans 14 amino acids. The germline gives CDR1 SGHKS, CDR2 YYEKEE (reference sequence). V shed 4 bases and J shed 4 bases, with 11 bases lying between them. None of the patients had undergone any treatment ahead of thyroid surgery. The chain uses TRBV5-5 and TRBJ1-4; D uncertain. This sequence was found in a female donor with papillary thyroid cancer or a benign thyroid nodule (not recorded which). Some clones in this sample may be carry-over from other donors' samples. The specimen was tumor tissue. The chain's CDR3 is CASSLEGINEKLFF. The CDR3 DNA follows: TGTGCCAGCAGCCTTGAAGGGATTAATGAAAAACTGTTTTTT.